This TCR beta chain derives from a study of shared clonotypes between healthy human individuals. Sequencing was performed with immunoSEQ multiplex PCR; in TCRdb, only in-frame clones are kept and a portion is missing. The table records 600,000 or so clones, around 96% of them present only once. The CDR3 length is 14 residues. Germline V gene sequence: CDR1 MNHNS, CDR2 SASEGT. Trimming pared 2 bases from V and 5 bases from J, leaving 12 bases between. Cells designated naive CD8 were CD45RO-negative and were positively selected for CCR7, with terminally differentiated effector memory CD45RA+ cells excluded. All donors were Caucasian adults living in Nashville, Tennessee.

This sequence was found in a woman aged 25-40 years in good health. The J gene is TRBJ1-1, the V gene TRBV6-1, with D possibly TRBD1 on 5 matching bases. Sequencing input: naive CD8+ T cells sorted from blood. This chain's CDR3 is CASSELGVGTEAFF. The CDR3 coding sequence is TGTGCCAGCAGTGAATTGGGGGTTGGGACTGAAGCTTTCTTT.